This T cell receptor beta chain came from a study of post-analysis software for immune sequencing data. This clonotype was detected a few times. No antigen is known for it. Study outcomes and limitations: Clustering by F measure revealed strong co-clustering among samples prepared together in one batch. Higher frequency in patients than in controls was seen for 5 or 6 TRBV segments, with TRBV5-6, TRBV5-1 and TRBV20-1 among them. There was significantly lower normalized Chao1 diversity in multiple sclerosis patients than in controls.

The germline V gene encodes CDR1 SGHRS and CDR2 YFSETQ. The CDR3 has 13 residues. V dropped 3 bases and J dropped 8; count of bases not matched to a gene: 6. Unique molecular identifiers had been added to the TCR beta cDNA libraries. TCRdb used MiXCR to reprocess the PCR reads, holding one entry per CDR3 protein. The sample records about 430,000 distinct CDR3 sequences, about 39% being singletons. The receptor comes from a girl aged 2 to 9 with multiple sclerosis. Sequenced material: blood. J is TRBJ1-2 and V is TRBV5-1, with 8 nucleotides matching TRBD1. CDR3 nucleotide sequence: TGCGCCAGCAGCTGGACAGGGTCGCACGGCTACACCTTC. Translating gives CASSWTGSHGYTF.